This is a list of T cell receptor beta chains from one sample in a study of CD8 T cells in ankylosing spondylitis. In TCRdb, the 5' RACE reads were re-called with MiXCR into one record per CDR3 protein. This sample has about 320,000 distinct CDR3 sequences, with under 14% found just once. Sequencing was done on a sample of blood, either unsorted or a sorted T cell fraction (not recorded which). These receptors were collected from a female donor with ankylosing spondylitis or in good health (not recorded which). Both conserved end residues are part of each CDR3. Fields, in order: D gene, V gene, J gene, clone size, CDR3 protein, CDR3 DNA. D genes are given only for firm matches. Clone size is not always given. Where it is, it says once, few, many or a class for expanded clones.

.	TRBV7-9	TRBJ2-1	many	CASSPASSSFGDEQFF	TGTGCCAGCAGCCCAGCCTCCTCTAGCTTCGGCGATGAGCAGTTCTTC
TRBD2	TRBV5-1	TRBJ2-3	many	CASSIGLAVDTDTQYF	TGCGCCAGCAGCATTGGACTAGCGGTCGACACAGATACGCAGTATTTT
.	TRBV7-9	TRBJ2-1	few	CASIRGQGVREQFF	TGTGCCAGCATACGGGGGCAGGGGGTACGTGAGCAGTTCTTC
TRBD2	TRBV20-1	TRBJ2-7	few	CSASPPRLAGVRHRGF	TGCAGTGCTAGTCCTCCGAGACTAGCGGGAGTACGTCATCGGGGTTTC
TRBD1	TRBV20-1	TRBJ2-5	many	CSARDRQETQYF	TGCAGTGCTAGGGACAGGCAAGAGACCCAGTACTTC
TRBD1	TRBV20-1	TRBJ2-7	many	CSATTGGSYEQYF	TGCAGTGCTACGACAGGGGGCTCCTACGAGCAGTACTTC
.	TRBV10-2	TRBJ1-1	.	CASSEWRPNTEAFF	TGCGCCAGCAGTGAGTGGCGGCCGAACACTGAAGCTTTCTTT
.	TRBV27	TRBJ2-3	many	CASSSVTDTQYF	TGTGCCAGCAGTTCAGTCACAGATACGCAGTATTTT
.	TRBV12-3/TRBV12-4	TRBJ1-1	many	CASSFQRGGTEAFF	TGTGCCAGCAGTTTTCAGCGGGGTGGCACTGAAGCTTTCTTT
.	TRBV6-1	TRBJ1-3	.	CASKGGSTGNTIYF	TGTGCCAGCAAGGGGGGTTCTACTGGAAACACCATATATTTT
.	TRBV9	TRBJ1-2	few	CASSVGDSYGYTF	TGTGCCAGCAGCGTAGGAGACAGCTATGGCTACACCTTC
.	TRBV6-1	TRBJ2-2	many	CASRRELSNTGELFF	TGTGCCAGCCGGAGGGAACTGTCGAACACCGGGGAGCTGTTTTTT
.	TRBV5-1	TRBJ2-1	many	CASSPVGYNEQFF	TGCGCCAGCAGCCCAGTAGGGTACAATGAGCAGTTCTTC
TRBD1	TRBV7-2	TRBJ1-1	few	CASSPGTGGGNAEAFF	TGTGCCAGCAGCCCGGGGACAGGGGGAGGAAACGCTGAAGCTTTCTTT
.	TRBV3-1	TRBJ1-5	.	CASSHTAQQGSGQPQHF	TGTGCCAGCAGTCATACCGCCCAACAGGGAAGCGGACAGCCCCAGCATTTT
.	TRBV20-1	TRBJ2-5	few	CSARESANPLETQYF	TGCAGTGCTAGAGAGTCGGCCAACCCCTTAGAGACCCAGTACTTC
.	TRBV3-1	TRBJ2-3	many	CASSQDNRAGGTWGTDTQYF	TGTGCCAGCAGCCAAGATAACCGGGCTGGAGGCACCTGGGGGACAGATACGCAGTATTTT
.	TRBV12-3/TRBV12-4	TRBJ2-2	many	CASSPLLGTGELFF	TGTGCCAGCAGCCCCCTTTTGGGGACCGGGGAGCTGTTTTTT
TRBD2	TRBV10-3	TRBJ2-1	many	CAITSADRISSGKVFF	TGTGCCATCACTAGCGCGGACAGAATATCTAGCGGGAAGGTCTTCTTC
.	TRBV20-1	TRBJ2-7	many	CSASQVDEQYF	TGCAGTGCCTCCCAAGTGGACGAGCAGTACTTC
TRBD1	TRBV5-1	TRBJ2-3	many	CASRDRGRTDTQYF	TGCGCCAGCAGGGACAGGGGGCGAACAGATACGCAGTATTTT
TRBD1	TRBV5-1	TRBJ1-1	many	CASSLATGVVTEAFF	TGCGCCAGCAGCTTGGCTACAGGGGTTGTCACTGAAGCTTTCTTT
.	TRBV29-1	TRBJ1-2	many	CSVARARGGYTF	TGCAGCGTTGCTAGGGCGAGGGGTGGCTACACCTTC
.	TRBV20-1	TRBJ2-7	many	CSAMDSGLTYEQYF	TGCAGTGCTATGGACAGCGGTTTAACCTACGAGCAGTACTTC
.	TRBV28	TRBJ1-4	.	CASSSRWANEKLFF	TGTGCCAGCAGTTCGCGGTGGGCTAATGAAAAACTGTTTTTT
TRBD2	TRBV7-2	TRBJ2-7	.	CASSLEGGRIYEQYF	TGTGCCAGCAGCTTAGAGGGCGGGAGGATCTACGAGCAGTACTTC
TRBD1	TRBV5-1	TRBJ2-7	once	CASSFWVRTGGIDEQYF	TGCGCCAGCAGCTTTTGGGTGAGGACAGGGGGCATCGACGAGCAGTACTTC
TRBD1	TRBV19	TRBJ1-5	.	CASSSTGGSNQPQHF	TGTGCCAGTAGTTCAACAGGGGGATCGAATCAGCCCCAGCATTTT
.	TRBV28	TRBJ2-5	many	CASSSSREYQETQYF	TGTGCCAGCAGTTCATCCAGAGAGTACCAAGAGACCCAGTACTTC